What follows describes a single TCR beta chain. No antigen is known for it. No qualities accompany the bases; no much larger clone lies one base away. Genomic DNA was extracted from sorted cells for sequencing of the TCRbeta CDR3 region. The immunoSEQ Assay was used for sequencing of TCRbeta CDR3 regions. Imported from immuneACCESS, the table was reduced by TCRdb to in-frame sequences with V and J called. These copies leave out some clones; in studies compared against another copy, an unresolved V gene accounts for under half, and the cause of the remainder is not known. The sample yields fewer than 30,000 clones; over 60% were counted once. Around 19% of the sample rests with the top ten. These data come from a study of OX40 agonist ivuxolimab in advanced cancers. As for the study more broadly: Ivuxolimab was an agonistic, fully human IgG2 monoclonal antibody directed against OX40 (CD134), a costimulatory receptor. The paper covers the monotherapy dose-escalation part of the phase I ivuxolimab trial, which included N of about 50 patients. Patients were allowed to have had prior anti-PD-1, anti-PD-L1 or anti-CTLA-4 therapy, and roughly 40% of the dose-escalation patients had been treated with checkpoint inhibitors. Intravenous ivuxolimab was administered to patients every 2 weeks at six dose levels: 0.01, 0.1, 0.3, 1.5, 3 and 10 mg/kg. Partial responses occurred in three dose-escalation patients: two with cutaneous melanoma and one with hepatocellular carcinoma. In the dose-escalation cohort, more than 75% of patients were male, and the mean age was about 55 years, with a range of roughly 20 to 79. Peripheral TCRbeta sequencing was intended to test whether TCR sequence diversity was altered and clonal T-cell expansion was caused by ivuxolimab. Of the 50 to 55 dose-escalation patients, hepatocellular carcinoma was present in some 19, melanoma in some 15, renal cell carcinoma in 9 and head and neck cancer in 9.

After removal of 0 bases from V and 1 base from J, the junction retains 2 bases not matched to a gene. CDR1 MGHDK and CDR2 SYGVNS were looked up in the germline V gene. The CDR3 sequence holds 15 residues, the cysteine and phenylalanine included. Left in the record is the CDR3 DNA by itself, 45 bases read in frame from the first base. Overall results and qualifications from the work: The antigen specificity of the clonally expanded peripheral T cells was not determined. Clonal expansion of both CD4+ and CD8+ blood T cells was observed from baseline to week 6 at doses 0.1 to 3.0 mg/kg. Low levels of normalized T-cell clonal expansion were also shown by some nonresponding patients. After ivuxolimab, CD8+ T cells had more expanded clones than CD4+ T cells on average. In partial responders in the 0.1-3.0 mg/kg groups, normalized peripheral clonal expansion was found to be among the lowest, especially among CD8+ T cells.

Patients with autoimmune disease history or receiving systemic immunosuppression were excluded from the trial. Peripheral blood for TCR sequencing was drawn from every dose cohort at baseline, at cycle 4 day 1 and at cycle 7 day 1. Samples were obtained from an open-label, multicenter, first-in-human phase I dose-escalation trial of ivuxolimab. Adults with locally advanced or metastatic melanoma, renal cell, hepatocellular, or head and neck squamous cell carcinoma were enrolled in the trial. Before TCR sequencing, CD4+ T cells and CD8+ T cells from peripheral blood were sorted into separate populations.

The starting material was CD4+ or CD8+ T cells sorted from blood, obtained in a trial of the OX40 agonist ivuxolimab. Rearrangement joined TRBV25-1 to TRBJ1-1; 7 bases in between match TRBD1. The clonotype was recovered from an adult with an advanced solid tumor such as melanoma, head and neck, liver or kidney cancer. The DNA sequence is given as TGTGCCAGCAGTGAATATAGGGGGCAGAACACTGAAGCTTTCTTT. The translation is CASSEYRGQNTEAFF.